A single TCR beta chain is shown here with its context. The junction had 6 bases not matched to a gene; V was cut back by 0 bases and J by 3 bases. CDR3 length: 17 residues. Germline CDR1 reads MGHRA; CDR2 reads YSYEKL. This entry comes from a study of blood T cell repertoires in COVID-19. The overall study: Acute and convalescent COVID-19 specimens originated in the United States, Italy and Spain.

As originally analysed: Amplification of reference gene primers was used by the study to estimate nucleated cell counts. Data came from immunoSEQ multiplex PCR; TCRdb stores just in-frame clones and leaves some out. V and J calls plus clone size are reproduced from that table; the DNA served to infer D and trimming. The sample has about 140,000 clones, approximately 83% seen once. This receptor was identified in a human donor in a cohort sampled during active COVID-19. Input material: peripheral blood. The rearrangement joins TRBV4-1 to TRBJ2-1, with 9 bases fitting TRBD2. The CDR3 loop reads CASSQDKTSGVYNEQFF. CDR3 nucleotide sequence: TGCGCCAGCAGCCAAGATAAGACTAGCGGAGTCTACAATGAGCAGTTCTTC.